A selection of T cell receptor beta chains follows, all from one sample in a study of monozygotic twins with inflammatory bowel disease. No DNA is given; TCRdb re-called the 5' RACE reads and lists each CDR3 protein once. The sample has more than 300,000 distinct CDR3 sequences, and its top ten clones hold over 5.5%. The sequenced sample was blood. Receptors originate from a human donor with ulcerative colitis or Crohn's disease, or a healthy co-twin of an affected twin (not recorded which). Both conserved end residues are part of each CDR3.

cdr3_aa	v_call	j_call
CASSHYRNEQYF	TRBV3-1	TRBJ2-7
CASSQGWPEQYF	TRBV14	TRBJ2-7
CASGLVTSGVNEQFF	TRBV12-5	TRBJ2-1
CASSSGSGYEQYF	TRBV6-1	TRBJ2-7
CASSPDRAIYGYTF	TRBV5-1	TRBJ1-2
CASSLAAPTYNEQFF	TRBV5-1	TRBJ2-1
CASSPERNEQFF	TRBV12-3/TRBV12-4	TRBJ2-1
CASSSGQGRNTEAFF	TRBV12-3/TRBV12-4	TRBJ1-1
CASSFRDRYEQFF	TRBV28	TRBJ2-1
CASGFREPQHF	TRBV27	TRBJ1-5
CASSFGTGIEVRNTEAFF	TRBV12-3/TRBV12-4	TRBJ1-1
CASSPPSLYNEQFF	TRBV7-2	TRBJ2-1
CATSSTTPYEQYF	TRBV24-1	TRBJ2-7
CSAEVGQYMTQYF	TRBV29-1	TRBJ2-5
CAWSVGRGEQYF	TRBV30	TRBJ2-7
CASSLDPFGNQPQHF	TRBV5-4	TRBJ1-5
CASRTPGQGNTGELFF	TRBV25-1	TRBJ2-2
CSASERSGSGYEQYF	TRBV20-1	TRBJ2-7
CASSFRELETQYF	TRBV7-8	TRBJ2-5
CAISGGRAEATNTQYF	TRBV10-3	TRBJ2-3
CSVDTGKNIQYF	TRBV29-1	TRBJ2-4
CSVAWGIGNTIYF	TRBV29-1	TRBJ1-3
CASSPGMEAFF	TRBV6-5	TRBJ1-1
CAWSVGRAGAEQFF	TRBV30	TRBJ2-1
CASSQDRMSLSEQYF	TRBV14	TRBJ2-7
CASSPSGGRANQPQHF	TRBV7-2	TRBJ1-5
CDSSQGPGQMNTEAFF	TRBV4-3	TRBJ1-1